The clone carrying this T cell receptor (beta chain) was seen many times. The CDR3 loop spans 14 amino acids. V lost 3 bases, J lost 4 bases, and 13 bases lay in between. For TCRbeta, the library was prepared with unique molecular identifiers. TCRdb reprocessed the PCR reads with MiXCR, giving one entry per CDR3 protein. The repertoire has approximately 150,000 distinct CDR3 sequences, 8% to 10% of them found once; the top ten carry less than 20%. The data are from a study of T-cell reconstitution after alpha-beta-depleted transplantation in children. The specimen comprised PBMCs, mostly from graft donor cells, sampled 180 days after TCRalphabeta/CD19-depleted stem cell transplant. The clonotype originates from a female patient aged 2-15 years who had a stem cell transplant for congenital amegakaryocytic thrombocytopenia, so the T cells may come from the graft donor. The chain combines TRBV12-3 or TRBV12-4 with TRBJ2-7; a weak D match, TRBD1 (6 bases). The CDR3 here is CASSLGDNRYEQYF. DNA for the CDR3: TGTGCCAGCAGTTTGGGGGACAACAGATACGAGCAGTACTTC.